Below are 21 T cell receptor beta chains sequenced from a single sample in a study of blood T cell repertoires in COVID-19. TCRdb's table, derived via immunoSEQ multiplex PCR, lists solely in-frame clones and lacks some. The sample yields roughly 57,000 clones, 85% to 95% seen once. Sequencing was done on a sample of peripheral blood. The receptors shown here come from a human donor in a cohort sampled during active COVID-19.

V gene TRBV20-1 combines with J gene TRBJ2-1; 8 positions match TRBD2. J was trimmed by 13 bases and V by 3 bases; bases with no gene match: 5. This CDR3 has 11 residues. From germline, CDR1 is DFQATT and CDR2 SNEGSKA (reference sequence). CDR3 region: CSASGRAYQFF. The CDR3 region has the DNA TGCAGTGCTAGCGGGAGGGCCTACCAGTTCTTC.

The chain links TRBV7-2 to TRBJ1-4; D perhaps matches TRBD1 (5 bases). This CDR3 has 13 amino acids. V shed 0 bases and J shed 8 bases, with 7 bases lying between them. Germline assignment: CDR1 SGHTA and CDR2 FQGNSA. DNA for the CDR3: TGTGCCAGCAGCTTAGCGACAGCAGAAAAACTGTTTTTT. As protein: CASSLATAEKLFF.

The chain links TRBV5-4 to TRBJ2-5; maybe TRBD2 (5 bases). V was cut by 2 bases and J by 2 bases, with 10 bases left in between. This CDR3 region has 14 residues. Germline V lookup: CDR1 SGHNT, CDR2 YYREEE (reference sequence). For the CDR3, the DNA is TGTGCCAGCAGCTTACCGGGAACACAAGAGACCCAGTACTTC. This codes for CASSLPGTQETQYF.

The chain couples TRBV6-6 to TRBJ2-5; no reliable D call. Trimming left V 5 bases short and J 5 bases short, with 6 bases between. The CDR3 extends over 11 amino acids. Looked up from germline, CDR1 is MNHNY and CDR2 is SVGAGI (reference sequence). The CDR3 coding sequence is TGTGCCAGCAGTCCGTCTGAGACCCAGTACTTC. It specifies CASSPSETQYF.

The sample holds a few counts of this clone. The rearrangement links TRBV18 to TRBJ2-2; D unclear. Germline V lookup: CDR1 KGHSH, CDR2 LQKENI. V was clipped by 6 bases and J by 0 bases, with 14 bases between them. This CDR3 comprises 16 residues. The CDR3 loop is CASSPTKETNTGELFF. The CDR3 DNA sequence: TGTGCCAGCTCCCCCACAAAGGAGACGAACACCGGGGAGCTGTTTTTT.

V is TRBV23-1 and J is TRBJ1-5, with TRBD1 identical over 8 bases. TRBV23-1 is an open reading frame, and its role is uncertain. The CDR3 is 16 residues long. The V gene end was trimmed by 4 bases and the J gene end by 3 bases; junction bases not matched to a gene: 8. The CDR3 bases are TGCGCCAGCAGTCTGCGGACAGGGAAAGACAATCAGCCCCAGCATTTT. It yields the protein CASSLRTGKDNQPQHF.

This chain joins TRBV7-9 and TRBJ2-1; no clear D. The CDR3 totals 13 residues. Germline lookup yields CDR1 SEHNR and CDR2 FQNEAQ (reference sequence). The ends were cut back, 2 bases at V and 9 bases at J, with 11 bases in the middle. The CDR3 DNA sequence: TGTGCCAGCAGCTTATCTAGTGTCGGTGAGCAGTTCTTC. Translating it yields CASSLSSVGEQFF. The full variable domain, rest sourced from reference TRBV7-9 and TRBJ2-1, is DTGVSQNPRHKITKRGQNVTFRCDPISEHNRLYWYRQTLGQGPEFLTYFQNEAQLEKSRLLSDRFSAERPKGSFSTLEIQRTEQGDSAMYLCASSLSSVGEQFFGPGTRLTVL.

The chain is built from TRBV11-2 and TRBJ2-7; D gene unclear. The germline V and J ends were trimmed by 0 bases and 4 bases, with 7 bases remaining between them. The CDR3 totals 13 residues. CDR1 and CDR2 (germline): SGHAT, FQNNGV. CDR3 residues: CASSLDLEYEQYV. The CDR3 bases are TGTGCCAGCAGCTTAGATCTGGAGTACGAGCAGTACGTC.

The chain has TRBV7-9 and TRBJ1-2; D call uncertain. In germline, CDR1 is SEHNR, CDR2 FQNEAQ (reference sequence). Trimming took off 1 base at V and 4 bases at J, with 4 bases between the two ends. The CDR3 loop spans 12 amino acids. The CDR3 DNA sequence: TGTGCCAGCAGCTTAGTCAGCTATGGCTACACCTTC. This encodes CASSLVSYGYTF.

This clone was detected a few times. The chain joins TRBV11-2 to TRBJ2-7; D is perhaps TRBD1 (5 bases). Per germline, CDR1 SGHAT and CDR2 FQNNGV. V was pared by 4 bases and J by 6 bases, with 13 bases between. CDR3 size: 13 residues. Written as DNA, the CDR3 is TGTGCCAGCAGCTCGCAACAGGCTGGCGAGCAGTACTTC. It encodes CASSSQQAGEQYF.

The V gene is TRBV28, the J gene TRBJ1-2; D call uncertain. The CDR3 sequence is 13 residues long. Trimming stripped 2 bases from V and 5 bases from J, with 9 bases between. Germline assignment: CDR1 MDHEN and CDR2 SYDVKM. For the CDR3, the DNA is TGTGCCAGCAGTTTAGGGCCCGAATATGGCTACACCTTC. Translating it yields CASSLGPEYGYTF.

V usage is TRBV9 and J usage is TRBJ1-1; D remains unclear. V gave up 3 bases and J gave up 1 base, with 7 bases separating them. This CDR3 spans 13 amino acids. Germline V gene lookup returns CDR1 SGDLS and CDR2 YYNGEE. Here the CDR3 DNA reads TGTGCCAGCAGCGCGACTGAGAACACTGAAGCTTTCTTT. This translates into CASSATENTEAFF.

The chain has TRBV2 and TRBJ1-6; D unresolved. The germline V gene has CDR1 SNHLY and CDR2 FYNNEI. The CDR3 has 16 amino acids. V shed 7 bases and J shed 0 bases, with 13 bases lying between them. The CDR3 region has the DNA TGTGCCAGCATCCTAGAGTCGGTCTCCTATAATTCACCCCTCCACTTT. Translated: CASILESVSYNSPLHF. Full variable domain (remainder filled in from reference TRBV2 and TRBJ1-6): EPEVTQTPSHQVTQMGQEVILRCVPISNHLYFYWYRQILGQKVEFLVSFYNNEISEKSEIFDDQFSVERPDGSNFTLKIRSTKLEDSAMYFCASILESVSYNSPLHFGNGTRLTVT.

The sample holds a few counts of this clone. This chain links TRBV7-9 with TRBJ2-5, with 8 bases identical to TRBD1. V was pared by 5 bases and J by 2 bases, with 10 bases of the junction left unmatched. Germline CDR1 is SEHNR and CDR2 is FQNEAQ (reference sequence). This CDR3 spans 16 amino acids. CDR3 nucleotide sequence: TGTGCCAGCAGCCCTAGGGTTCGGGACAGGCAAGAGACCCAGTACTTC. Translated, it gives CASSPRVRDRQETQYF.

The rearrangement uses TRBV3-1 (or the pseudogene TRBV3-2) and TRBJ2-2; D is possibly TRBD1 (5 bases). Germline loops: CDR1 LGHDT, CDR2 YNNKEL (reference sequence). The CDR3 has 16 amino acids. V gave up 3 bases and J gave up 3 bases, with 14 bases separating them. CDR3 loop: CASSHNPLGHTGELFF. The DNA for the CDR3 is TGTGCCAGCAGCCATAACCCCCTGGGGCACACCGGGGAGCTGTTTTTT.

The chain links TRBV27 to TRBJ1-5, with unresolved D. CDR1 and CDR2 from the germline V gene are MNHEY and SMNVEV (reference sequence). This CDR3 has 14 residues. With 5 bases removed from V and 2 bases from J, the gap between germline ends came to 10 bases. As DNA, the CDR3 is TGTGCCAGCAGTCCCCTCGGGGGCAATCAGCCCCAGCATTTT. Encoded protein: CASSPLGGNQPQHF.

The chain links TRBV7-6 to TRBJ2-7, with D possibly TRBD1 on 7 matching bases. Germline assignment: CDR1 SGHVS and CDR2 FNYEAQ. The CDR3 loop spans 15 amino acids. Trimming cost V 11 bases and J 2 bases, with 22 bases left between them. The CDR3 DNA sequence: TGTGCCCGTCCCGGAGGGAAGGGGGCTCCCTACGAGCAGTACGTC. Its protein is CARPGGKGAPYEQYV.

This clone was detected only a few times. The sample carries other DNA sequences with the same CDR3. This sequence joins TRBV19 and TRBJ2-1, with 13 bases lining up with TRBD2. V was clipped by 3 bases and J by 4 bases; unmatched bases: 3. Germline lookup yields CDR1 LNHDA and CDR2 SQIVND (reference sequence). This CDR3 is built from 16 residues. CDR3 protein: CASSIGTSGVYNEQFF. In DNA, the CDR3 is TGTGCCAGTAGTATCGGGACTAGCGGGGTATACAATGAGCAGTTCTTC.

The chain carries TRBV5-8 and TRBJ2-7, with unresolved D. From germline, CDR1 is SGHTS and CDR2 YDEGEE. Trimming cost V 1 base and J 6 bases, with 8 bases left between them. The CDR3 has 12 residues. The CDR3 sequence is CASSLFRLEQYV. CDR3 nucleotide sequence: TGTGCCAGCAGCTTGTTCAGGCTCGAGCAGTACGTC.

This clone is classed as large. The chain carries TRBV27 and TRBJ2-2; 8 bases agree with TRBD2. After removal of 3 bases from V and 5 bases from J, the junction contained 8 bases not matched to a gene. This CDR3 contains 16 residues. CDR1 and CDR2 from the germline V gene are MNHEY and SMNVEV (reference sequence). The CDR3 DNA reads TGTGCCAGCAGTTTGACGGGGGGGATGCGGACCGGGGAGCTGTTTTTT. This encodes CASSLTGGMRTGELFF.

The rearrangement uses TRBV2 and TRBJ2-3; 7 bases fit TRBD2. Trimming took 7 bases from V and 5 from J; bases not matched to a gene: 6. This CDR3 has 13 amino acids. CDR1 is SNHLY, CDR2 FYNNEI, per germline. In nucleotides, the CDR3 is TGTGCCAGCACCGGACTAGTACTAGATACGCAGTATTTT. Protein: CASTGLVLDTQYF.